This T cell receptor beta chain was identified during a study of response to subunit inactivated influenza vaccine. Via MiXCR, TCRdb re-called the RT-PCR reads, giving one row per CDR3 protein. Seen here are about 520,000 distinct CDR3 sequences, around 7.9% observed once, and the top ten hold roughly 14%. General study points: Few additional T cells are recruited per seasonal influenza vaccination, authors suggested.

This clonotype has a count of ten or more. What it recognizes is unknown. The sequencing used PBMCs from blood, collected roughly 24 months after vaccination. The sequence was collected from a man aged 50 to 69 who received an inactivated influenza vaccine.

CDR3 bases: TGCAGCGTTGGACTGCGTTCCACAGATACGCAGTATTTT. This translates into CSVGLRSTDTQYF. V and J are TRBV29-1 and TRBJ2-3; D gene uncertain. The V end lost 4 bases, the J end lost 2 bases, and 10 bases lay between the germline ends. The CDR3 totals 13 residues. The germline gives CDR1 SQVTM, CDR2 ANQGSEA.